The 20 T cell receptor beta chains below come from one sample, sequenced in a study of blood T cell repertoires in COVID-19. Assay used: immunoSEQ multiplex PCR; TCRdb lists only in-frame clones, some missing. The sample shows tens of thousands of clones, approximately 86% of them seen only once. Sequencing was done on a sample of peripheral blood. These receptors came from a human donor with active COVID-19. The donor label of this sample is uncertain.

The chain combines TRBV6-5 with TRBJ1-2; the D gene is possibly TRBD1 (6 bases). This CDR3 region has 13 residues. Germline CDR1 reads MNHEY; CDR2 reads SVGAGI. V lost 5 bases and J 6 bases, leaving 13 bases between the germline ends. The CDR3 here is CASSSGTWNGYTF. The CDR3 nucleotides are TGTGCCAGCAGTAGCGGGACATGGAATGGCTACACCTTC.

This rearrangement joins TRBV5-1 to TRBJ2-2; possible D gene TRBD2, 6 bases. The CDR3 totals 16 residues. The germline V gene has CDR1 SGHRS and CDR2 YFSETQ. V was pared by 1 base and J by 4 bases, with 14 bases between. The CDR3 bases are TGCGCCAGCAGCTTGATCCCACTAGCACTCACCGGGGAGCTGTTTTTT. It encodes CASSLIPLALTGELFF.

This chain links TRBV7-2 with TRBJ2-1, with TRBD2 identical over 10 bases. The V gene end was trimmed by 1 base and the J gene end by 6 bases; junction bases not matched to a gene: 6. CDR3 length equals 16 residues. Germline V gene data show CDR1 as SGHTA and CDR2 as FQGNSA. CDR3: CASSLVTSGIVNEQFF. CDR3 nucleotide sequence: TGTGCCAGCAGCTTAGTAACTAGCGGGATAGTCAATGAGCAGTTCTTC.

In this sample, this clone turned up once. This chain links TRBV5-1 with TRBJ1-6; D is uncertain. Trimming took off 4 bases at V and 10 bases at J, with 12 bases between the two ends. CDR3 size: 13 residues. Germline V CDR1 and CDR2: SGHRS, YFSETQ. The CDR3 DNA reads as TGCGCCAGCAGCCAGAGGGAGGACTCACCCCTCCACTTT. Residues: CASSQREDSPLHF.

This CDR3 reads CASSEARKGRGQPQHF. The CDR3 coding sequence is TGTGCCAGCAGTGAAGCGAGGAAAGGGAGAGGTCAGCCCCAGCATTTT. The rearrangement joins TRBV6-1 to TRBJ1-5; D uncertain. Germline CDR1 reads MNHNS; CDR2 reads SASEGT. This CDR3 contains 16 residues. Trimming removed 0 bases at V and 6 bases at J, with 15 bases between.

CDR3 region: CASRKTTGGSTDTQYF. In DNA, the CDR3 is TGTGCCAGCAGGAAGACAACAGGGGGCAGCACAGATACGCAGTATTTT. J is TRBJ2-3 and V is TRBV2, with 9 positions matching TRBD1. The CDR3 totals 16 residues. After removal of 6 bases from V and 0 bases from J, the junction contained 7 bases not matched to a gene. CDR1 is SNHLY and CDR2 is FYNNEI in the germline V gene.

The chain has TRBV6-5 and TRBJ1-3; tentative D call: TRBD1 (6 bases). V shed 5 bases and J shed 4 bases, with 15 bases lying between them. The CDR3 sequence is 15 residues long. Germline V lookup: CDR1 MNHEY, CDR2 SVGAGI. CDR3 protein: CASSNTGNPGNTIYF. In nucleotides, the CDR3 is TGTGCCAGCAGTAACACAGGGAATCCCGGAAACACCATATATTTT.

The chain has TRBV5-5 and TRBJ1-3, with 7 bases identical to TRBD1. This CDR3 is built from 15 residues. CDR1 and CDR2 (germline): SGHKS, YYEKEE (reference sequence). J gave up 4 bases and V 4 bases, and 8 bases lay outside the gene matches. The CDR3 protein is CASSTDRRSGNTIYF. In nucleotides, the CDR3 is TGTGCCAGCAGCACGGACAGGCGCTCGGGAAACACCATATATTTT.

The rearrangement uses TRBV4-2 and TRBJ1-1; a weak D match, TRBD1 (5 bases). Germline assignment: CDR1 LGHNA and CDR2 YNFKEQ. This CDR3 has 16 residues. Trimming removed 0 bases from V and 4 bases from J, with 15 bases in between. For the CDR3, the DNA is TGTGCCAGCAGCCAAGAAGGTCCCGGGGGGTCCACTGAAGCTTTCTTT. Encoded protein: CASSQEGPGGSTEAFF.

The CDR3, as DNA: TGTGCCAGCAGCTTAGTTGCCTTTACTAGCACAGATACGCAGTATTTT. It codes for CASSLVAFTSTDTQYF. This sequence joins TRBV7-9 and TRBJ2-3; no definite D call. Trimming cost V 1 base and J 0 bases, with 11 bases left between them. CDR3 size: 16 residues. CDR1 is SEHNR, CDR2 FQNEAQ, per germline (reference sequence).

The DNA for the CDR3 is TGTGCCAGCAGCATAGCGGGGGGAGCATATACGCAGTATTTT. Amino acid sequence: CASSIAGGAYTQYF. The chain carries TRBV11-3 and TRBJ2-3, with TRBD2 matching 10 bases. The CDR3 sequence is 14 residues long. Germline values: CDR1 SGHNT, CDR2 YENEEA. With V trimmed by 5 bases and J by 7 bases, 6 bases remained unmatched.

This chain links TRBV19 with TRBJ1-2; TRBD1 is a possible D gene (6 bases). The CDR3 is 14 amino acids. V dropped 7 bases and J dropped 4 bases, with 16 bases sitting between them. In germline, CDR1 is LNHDA, CDR2 SQIVND (reference sequence). The CDR3 loop is CASKMARGGYGYTF. CDR3 sequence (DNA): TGTGCCAGTAAAATGGCCAGGGGTGGCTATGGCTACACCTTC.

J is TRBJ2-7 and V is TRBV6-2 or TRBV6-3; D is possibly TRBD2 (5 bases). CDR3 length: 13 residues. Trimming left V 3 bases short and J 2 bases short, with 8 bases between. Germline-derived CDR1 and CDR2 are MNHEY and SVGEGT. The CDR3 bases are TGTGCCAGCAGTTATGGGAGTCCCTACGAGCAGTACTTC. As protein: CASSYGSPYEQYF.

V gene TRBV7-7 combines with J gene TRBJ2-6; possibly TRBD2 for D (6 bases). In germline, CDR1 is SSHAT, CDR2 FNYEAQ (reference sequence). The CDR3 length is 13 residues. The CDR3, as DNA: TGTGCTAGCGGAGGATCTGGGGCCAACGTCCTGACTTTC. Protein: CASGGSGANVLTF.

CDR3 DNA sequence: TGTGCCAGCAGCACACTAGCGGGCACCGGGGAGCTGTTTTTT. Translating it yields CASSTLAGTGELFF. The chain combines TRBV7-8 with TRBJ2-2, with TRBD2 matching 9 bases. The CDR3 extends over 14 amino acids. CDR1 and CDR2 (germline): SGHVS, FQNEAQ. J gave up 4 bases and V 5 bases, and 2 bases lay outside the gene matches.

The chain uses TRBV5-1 and TRBJ2-7, with 10 bases lining up with TRBD1. V trimming: 4 bases; J trimming: 6 bases; junction bases outside the gene matches: 10. The CDR3 extends over 15 amino acids. Per the germline V gene, CDR1 is SGHRS and CDR2 is YFSETQ. The CDR3 bases are TGCGCCAGCAGCAGAGCCGGGACAGGGGACTTCGAGCAGTACTTC. Protein product: CASSRAGTGDFEQYF.

The chain links TRBV7-9 to TRBJ2-7; possible D gene TRBD1, 6 bases. This CDR3 contains 14 residues. The V gene's germline CDR1 is SEHNR and CDR2 FQNEAQ (reference sequence). Between the trimmed V and J ends, which lost 0 bases and 5 bases, there was a span of 11 bases. The CDR3 here is CASSLAQGWNEQYF. CDR3 in DNA: TGTGCCAGCAGCTTAGCACAGGGATGGAACGAGCAGTACTTC.

The table lists this clone with a count of one. The V and J genes are TRBV9 and TRBJ1-4, with TRBD1 matching 9 bases. This CDR3 has 15 residues. Germline values: CDR1 SGDLS, CDR2 YYNGEE. Trimming took 4 bases from V and 8 from J; bases not matched to a gene: 9. The CDR3 region is CASSFGGQGLEKLFF. The CDR3 bases are TGTGCCAGCAGCTTCGGGGGACAGGGTCTGGAAAAACTGTTTTTT.

The rearrangement joins TRBV28 to TRBJ1-1; TRBD1 might be the D (6 bases). In germline, CDR1 is MDHEN, CDR2 SYDVKM. V lost 5 bases and J 9 bases, leaving 10 bases between the germline ends. This CDR3 has 11 amino acids. The CDR3 loop reads CASSLQGKAFF. The CDR3 DNA sequence: TGTGCCAGCAGTCTTCAGGGGAAAGCTTTCTTT.

This clone was counted once. The chain recombines TRBV28 with TRBJ2-1; TRBD2 aligns across 8 bases. CDR1 is MDHEN, CDR2 SYDVKM, per germline. V lost 5 bases to trimming and J lost 4 bases; unmatched junction nucleotides: 10. CDR3 length: 16 residues. CDR3 DNA: TGTGCCAGCAGTCCTCTCGGGGTAGCGGGGTACAATGAGCAGTTCTTC. As protein: CASSPLGVAGYNEQFF.